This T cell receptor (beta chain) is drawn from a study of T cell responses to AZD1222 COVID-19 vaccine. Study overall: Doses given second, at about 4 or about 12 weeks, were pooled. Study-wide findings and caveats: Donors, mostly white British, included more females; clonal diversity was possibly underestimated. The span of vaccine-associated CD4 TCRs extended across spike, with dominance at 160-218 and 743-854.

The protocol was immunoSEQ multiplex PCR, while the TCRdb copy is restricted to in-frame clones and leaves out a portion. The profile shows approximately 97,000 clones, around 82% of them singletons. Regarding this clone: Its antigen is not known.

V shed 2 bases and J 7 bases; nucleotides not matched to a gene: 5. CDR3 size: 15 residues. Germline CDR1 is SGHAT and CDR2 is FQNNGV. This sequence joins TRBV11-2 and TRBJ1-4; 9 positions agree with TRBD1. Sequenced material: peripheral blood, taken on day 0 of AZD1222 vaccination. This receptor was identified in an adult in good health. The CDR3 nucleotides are TGTGCCAGCAGCTTATCGACAGGGGGAAGTGAAAAACTGTTTTTT. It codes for CASSLSTGGSEKLFF.